The source of this TCR beta chain is a study of preoperative IRX-2 immunotherapy in early breast cancer. The table came from immunoSEQ multiplex PCR; TCRdb's copy has only in-frame clones and leaves some out. The sample has approximately 13,000 clones, under 95% seen once; the top ten hold over 25%. Treatment in this sample: preoperative locoregional IRX-2 cytokine immunotherapy. Preoperative locoregional IRX-2 cytokine immunotherapy was tested in the phase Ib source study. This receptor was taken from a human donor with breast cancer. Sampling was done from a patient treated with IRX-2 immunotherapy.

CDR3 sequence reads: CASSVGRRGQETQYF. CDR3 DNA: TGTGCCAGCAGCGTAGGTCGGCGGGGGCAAGAGACCCAGTACTTC. The chain is built from TRBV9 and TRBJ2-5; 7 bases are a match to TRBD2. Per the germline V gene, CDR1 is SGDLS and CDR2 is YYNGEE. J lost 2 bases, V lost 0 bases, and 4 bases had no gene match. This CDR3 is 15 amino acids long.